The clone carrying this TCR beta chain has only a few counts. Sequenced by immunoSEQ multiplex PCR; TCRdb stores in-frame clones only, minus some. The sample has under 350,000 clones, around 86% seen once. This CDR3 has 16 amino acids. Trimming removed 4 bases at V and 2 bases at J, with 16 bases between. Germline lookup yields CDR1 SGHNT and CDR2 YYREEE (reference sequence). This record comes from a study of blood T cell repertoires in COVID-19. Study in general: The United States, Italy and Spain supplied acute and convalescent COVID-19 samples.

The study recruited people aged about 18 to 89 years across under 25 US areas. Donors were grouped by their self-reported clinical history. This TCR came from a woman aged 35 to 49 with acute COVID-19. V and J are TRBV5-4 and TRBJ1-5; D may be TRBD1 (6 bases). Sequenced material: PBMCs or T cells enriched from blood (not recorded which). For the CDR3, the DNA is TGTGCCAGCAGCACGGGACCGGGACAAGGCAATCAGCCCCAGCATTTT. Translated: CASSTGPGQGNQPQHF.